This paragraph reports one T cell receptor (beta chain). Its cognate antigen is unknown. The junction departs from the called germline gene at one end, perhaps through a read error. The record originates from a study of T cell responses to AZD1222 COVID-19 vaccine. In the study overall: Some second doses came at about 4 weeks and others at about 12 weeks; these were pooled. Findings of the study overall: It should be noted that donors were predominantly white British and more often female, and clonal diversity was possibly underestimated. Unmutated variant regions are reportedly the target of nearly half of TCRs that are spike-specific. Regions 160-218 and 743-854 held dominance among vaccine-associated CD4 TCRs, which spanned spike.

CDR1 MDHEN and CDR2 SYDVKM come from the germline V gene. There are 16 residues in the CDR3. Using immunoSEQ multiplex PCR, the repertoire was profiled, and TCRdb retains in-frame clones only, with some absent. The sample lists about 180,000 clones; 70% to 90% were seen once. The TCR comes from an adult in good health. The gene calls are TRBV28 and TRBJ1-5; TRBD1 might be the D (5 bases). The sample here was peripheral blood, taken on day 0 of AZD1222 vaccination. The CDR3 coding sequence is TGTGCCAGCAGTCTATGGGGCGGGGGAAGCAATCAGCCCCAGCATTTT. Its protein product is CASSLWGGGSNQPQHF.